A selection of T cell receptor beta chains follows, all from one sample in a study of blood T cells in healthy people across ages. TCRdb re-analysed the 5' RACE reads in MiXCR, keeping a single row per CDR3 protein. The sample lists hundreds of thousands of distinct CDR3 sequences, roughly 50% seen once, with roughly 20% in the top ten. Material for sequencing was blood. These receptors all stem from a man under 40 in good health. CDR3s leave out the opening cysteine and the closing phenylalanine or tryptophan.

v_call	j_call	cdr3_aa
TRBV7-9	TRBJ2-6	ASSLVLGSGANVLT
TRBV14	TRBJ2-7	ASSQDMDGRNEQY
TRBV5-1	TRBJ2-2	ASRSNRRNTGELF
TRBV6-2/TRBV6-3	TRBJ2-6	ASSYGTGGSGANVLT
TRBV11-2	.	ASSLGSGTTALETQY
TRBV7-3	TRBJ2-1	ASSPSSVNEQF
TRBV2	TRBJ2-1	ASVNRGDEQF
TRBV9	TRBJ2-5	ASSEGTSYNEQY
TRBV6-4	TRBJ2-1	ASSDSTGTEQF
TRBV27	TRBJ2-5	ASSSFFRETQY
TRBV6-2/TRBV6-3	TRBJ2-1	ASSRMTGSEQF
TRBV2	TRBJ2-2	ASKGGVGLTGELF
TRBV20-1	TRBJ2-7	SADRRRDVDEQY
TRBV9	TRBJ2-3	ASSVESVSDTQY